This T cell receptor (beta chain) was retrieved from a study of T cell clonality in common variable immunodeficiency (dated by TCRdb to the mid-2010s). Findings and caveats that apply to the study as a whole: CVID subjects shared fewer TCRbeta clones with each other than healthy controls did (p < 0.0001). Correlations of repertoire features with clinical complications were constrained by heterogeneity among patients within the CVID cohort. The authors noted that sequencing repertoires of T cell subpopulations would be needed to clarify what caused the increased clonality in CVID. CVID TCRbeta sequences reportedly showed fewer deletions and N-nucleotide insertions and lacked highly modified clones with 13 or more V deletions. TCRbeta clonality was higher in CVID subjects than in healthy controls (t-test p = 0.018), and the increase was most characteristic of about a third of subjects. Despite equal DNA input, controls averaged roughly 80,000 unique sequences per sample versus some 30,000 in CVID samples.

Diagnosis of CVID followed standard criteria, namely serum IgG, IgA and/or IgM below the normal range together with specific antibody deficiency. There were 40 to 45 subjects in the CVID group (around 30 male and 15 or so female), ranging in age from about 9 to 65 years, with a mean age of roughly 40. Both CVID patients and healthy controls were predominantly of Caucasian heritage. At the time of study participation, every CVID subject had been on replacement immunoglobulin therapy for at least one year. At blood collection, none of the CVID subjects was ill or on immunomodulatory or immunosuppressive medication. Heparinized peripheral whole blood samples of about 5 to 9 ml were collected from each donor. Genomic DNA from adults with common variable immune deficiency (CVID) and from healthy adult controls was used to sequence TCRbeta CDR3 repertoires. To isolate peripheral blood mononuclear cells, diluted blood was subjected to density centrifugation over Hypaque 1077 or Ficoll-Paque. Unsorted mononuclear cells served as the source of genomic DNA, which was extracted either by Qiagen column purification or by a centrifugation-based method.

Equivalent amounts of genomic DNA from CVID and control samples were used as sequencing input. For every sample, a 60 bp segment covering the rearranged TCRbeta CDR3 region was amplified and then sequenced. The immunoSEQ assay, a bias-corrected multiplex PCR with high-throughput sequencing, was employed for TCRbeta amplification. In the authors' own workflow: Each unique nucleotide sequence was treated as a clone and annotated with V, D and J genes, copy number and frequency. Sequences were labeled productive if in frame, and non-productive if out of frame or containing stop codons. As previously described, clonality was calculated on the basis of Shannon's entropy. The predicted amino acid sequences of productive clones were used to derive the mean CDR3 Kyte-Doolittle hydropathy. Scaled V gene usage was hierarchically clustered using Manhattan distance and complete linkage with the R hclust function. Sharing of clones by CDR3 amino acid sequence was evaluated by resampling 12 repertoires per group over 100 rounds. Repertoires were searched for 60 to 80 published EBV-specific and 245 published CMV-specific TCRbeta sequences. After two CVID samples that produced fewer than 10,000 sequences were dropped from the analysis, 42 CVID repertoires remained. TCRdb provides this immuneACCESS table in a form limited to in-frame rearrangements. Some clones are lacking; in checked studies, under half of them reflect an unresolved V gene, and why the rest are absent is not known. V and J calls plus clone size are reproduced from that table; the DNA served to infer D and trimming. This sample is represented by about 12,000 clones, with no singletons among them. More than 5.5% of the sample is held by the ten biggest clonotypes.

This clone was counted a few times. Its specific antigen is unknown. The sample was peripheral blood mononuclear cells. The source is a human donor with common variable immunodeficiency.

The part of the CDR3 DNA that was read is TGTGCCAGCAGTTTTGGGACAGGCGGGTACGAG. This yields the protein CASSFGTGGYE. The CDR3 reads in full as CASSFGTGGYEQYF. The receptor chain draws on TRBV6-2 or TRBV6-3 and TRBJ2-7; 8 nucleotides in the junction match TRBD1. The read halts 3 residues ahead of the CDR3 end, with the missing end drawn from the germline J gene. For CDR1 and CDR2, the germline V gene lists MNHEY and SVGEGT. From the cysteine through the phenylalanine, the CDR3 covers 14 amino acids. Only the CDR3 bases that were read are kept: 33 of them, in frame from base 1. The germline V end is reduced by 4 bases and the J end by 4 bases; junction bases left unmatched: 6.